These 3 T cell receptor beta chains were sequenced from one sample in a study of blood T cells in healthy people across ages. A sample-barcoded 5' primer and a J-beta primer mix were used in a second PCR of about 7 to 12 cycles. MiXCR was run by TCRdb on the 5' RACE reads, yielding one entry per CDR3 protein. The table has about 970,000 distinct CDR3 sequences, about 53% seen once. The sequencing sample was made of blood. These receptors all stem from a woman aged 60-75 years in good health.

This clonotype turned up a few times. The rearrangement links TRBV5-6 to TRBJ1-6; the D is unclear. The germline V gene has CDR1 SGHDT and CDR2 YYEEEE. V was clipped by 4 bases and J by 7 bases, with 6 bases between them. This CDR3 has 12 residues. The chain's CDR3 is CASSPLNSPLHF. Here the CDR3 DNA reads TGTGCCAGCAGCCCCCTAAATTCACCCCTCCACTTT.

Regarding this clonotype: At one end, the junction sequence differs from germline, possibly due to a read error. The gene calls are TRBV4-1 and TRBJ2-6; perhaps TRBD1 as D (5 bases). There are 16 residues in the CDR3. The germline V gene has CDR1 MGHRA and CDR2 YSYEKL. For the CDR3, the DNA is TGCGCCAGCAGCTCGACCTGGAGCTCTGGGGCCAACATCCTGACTTTC. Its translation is CASSSTWSSGANILTF.

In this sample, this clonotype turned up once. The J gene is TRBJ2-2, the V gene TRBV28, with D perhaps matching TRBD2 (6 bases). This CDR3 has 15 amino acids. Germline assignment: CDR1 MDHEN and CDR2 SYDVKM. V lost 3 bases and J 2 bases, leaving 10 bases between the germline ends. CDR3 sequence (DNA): TGTGCCAGCAGTTTTAAGCGGGCAAACACCGGGGAGCTGTTTTTT. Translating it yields CASSFKRANTGELFF.